This section outlines one T cell receptor beta chain sequence together with its context. These data come from a study of blood T cell repertoires in COVID-19. Study context: Sources were T cells, B-cell-depleted T cells, or PBMCs; the material itself was cDNA or gDNA.

This CDR3 is built from 18 residues. With 3 bases removed from V and 0 bases from J, the gap between germline ends came to 20 bases. The V gene's germline CDR1 is SEHNR and CDR2 FQNEAQ (reference sequence). The authors' processing: From reference gene primer amplification, estimates of nucleated cell counts were derived. The method was immunoSEQ multiplex PCR; TCRdb's version includes in-frame clones alone and lacks a portion of them. The DNA was the basis for D and trimming; V, J and clone size are from that table. Here the sample spans approximately 500,000 clones, roughly nine tenths being singletons.

The chain employs TRBV7-9 and TRBJ1-1; no reliable D call. This TCR was sampled from a man aged 18-30 years with COVID-19, enrolled during active disease. What was sequenced was peripheral blood. CDR3 amino acids: CASSLRLNRPRMNTEAFF. The CDR3 coding sequence is TGTGCCAGCAGCTTGCGACTTAATCGACCGAGGATGAACACTGAAGCTTTCTTT.